Each of the 28 T cell receptor beta chains below was sequenced from the same sample in a study of cytomegalovirus exposure and HLA in healthy donors. The study ran its PCR with 60 Vbeta and 13 Jbeta primers. TCRdb keeps only in-frame clones here, not all; method: immunoSEQ multiplex PCR. The sample yields over 150,000 clones, roughly 73% seen once. Sequencing used PBMCs. The receptor set was obtained from a male donor in good health and CMV-seronegative.

The chain combines TRBV4-2 with TRBJ2-2; TRBD1 matches at 10 bases. Germline V gene data show CDR1 as LGHNA and CDR2 as YNFKEQ. The CDR3 is 20 amino acids. Trimming took 0 bases from V and 3 from J; bases not matched to a gene: 13. The CDR3 loop reads CASSQDWKAGTGDDTGELFF. CDR3 coding DNA: TGTGCCAGCAGCCAAGATTGGAAAGCCGGGACAGGGGATGACACCGGGGAGCTGTTTTTT.

In nucleotides, the CDR3 is TGTGCCAGTAGTCAAGACAGGGCAAGAGGGGACACTGAAGCTTTCTTT. Translation: CASSQDRARGDTEAFF. The gene calls are TRBV19 and TRBJ1-1; 7 positions match TRBD1. The germline V gene encodes CDR1 LNHDA and CDR2 SQIVND (reference sequence). The CDR3 length is 16 residues. V shed 5 bases, J shed 3 bases, and the junction held 12 bases outside the gene matches.

The chain joins TRBV7-9 to TRBJ2-3, with 7 nucleotides matching TRBD1. Trimming at V came to 6 bases and at J to 1 base, leaving 7 bases not matched to a gene. Per germline, CDR1 SEHNR and CDR2 FQNEAQ (reference sequence). This CDR3 is built from 15 residues. CDR3 nucleotide sequence: TGTGCCAGCAGTCCTACCGGGACAGGCACAGATACGCAGTATTTT. As protein: CASSPTGTGTDTQYF.

This rearrangement joins TRBV6-5 to TRBJ2-7; the match to TRBD2 covers 9 bases. The germline V gene has CDR1 MNHEY and CDR2 SVGAGI. The CDR3 extends over 15 amino acids. V lost 8 bases and J lost 4; bases outside the gene matches: 12. CDR3 residues: CASRSVAGAIYEQYF. The CDR3 nucleotides read TGTGCCAGCCGGTCTGTAGCGGGGGCCATATACGAGCAGTACTTC.

J is TRBJ2-3 and V is TRBV7-7; 10 bases map to TRBD1. V gave up 9 bases and J gave up 5 bases; unmatched junction bases: 8. This CDR3 region has 14 residues. Germline CDR1 SSHAT, CDR2 FNYEAQ (reference sequence). The CDR3 protein is CASSGTGVRDTQYF. For the CDR3, the DNA is TGTGCCAGTTCCGGGACAGGGGTTCGAGATACGCAGTATTTT.

This clone has a handful of counts. The chain couples TRBV20-1 to TRBJ1-1; D ambiguous. This CDR3 contains 11 residues. Trimming took off 3 bases at V and 6 bases at J, with 8 bases between the two ends. Per germline, CDR1 DFQATT and CDR2 SNEGSKA (reference sequence). The CDR3 coding sequence is TGCAGTGCTAGGATACAAGCTGAAGCTTTCTTT. This sequence encodes CSARIQAEAFF.

The chain links TRBV30 to TRBJ1-4; TRBD1 aligns across 7 bases. V dropped 3 bases and J dropped 4; count of bases not matched to a gene: 11. CDR1 GTSNPN and CDR2 SVGIG come from the germline V gene (reference sequence). This CDR3 has 16 amino acids. The CDR3 sequence: CAWSSGRAGGNEKLFF. The CDR3 nucleotides are TGTGCCTGGAGCTCTGGTCGGGCAGGGGGTAATGAAAAACTGTTTTTT.

This clone was counted a single time. The chain has TRBV5-1 and TRBJ2-3; 9 nucleotides match TRBD1. This CDR3 has 16 residues. The trim removed 4 bases at V and 3 bases at J, leaving 9 bases unmatched. Per the germline V gene, CDR1 is SGHRS and CDR2 is YFSETQ. The CDR3 DNA sequence: TGCGCCAGCAGCAAGAAGACAGGGGGAGGAACAGATACGCAGTATTTT. It is translated as CASSKKTGGGTDTQYF.

The V and J genes are TRBV18 and TRBJ2-5; the D gene is possibly TRBD1 (5 bases). The CDR3 runs 14 residues. Trimming shortened V by 3 bases and J by 6 bases, and 14 bases separated the two germline ends. Germline assignment: CDR1 KGHSH and CDR2 LQKENI. For the CDR3, the DNA is TGTGCCAGCTCACCGCTCGGCAGGGAACAGACCCAGTACTTC. Amino acids: CASSPLGREQTQYF.

The CDR3 here is CASSYSAGSGNTIYF. The CDR3 DNA reads TGTGCCAGCAGTTACTCAGCCGGCTCTGGAAACACCATATATTTT. The chain links TRBV6-5 to TRBJ1-3, with D hard to call. V was trimmed by 0 bases and J by 0 bases, leaving 6 bases between them. CDR1 and CDR2 from the germline V gene are MNHEY and SVGAGI. The CDR3 length is 15 residues.

This rearrangement joins TRBV7-9 to TRBJ1-5; D is perhaps TRBD1 (5 bases). The V end lost 6 bases, the J end lost 1 base, and 16 bases lay between the germline ends. CDR3 length: 16 residues. Germline CDR1 reads SEHNR; CDR2 reads FQNEAQ (reference sequence). The CDR3 region is CASSYSGSASNQPQHF. In DNA, the CDR3 is TGTGCCAGCAGTTATTCAGGGTCGGCGAGCAATCAGCCCCAGCATTTT.

This clone has just a few counts. This rearrangement joins TRBV7-2 to TRBJ2-3; D call uncertain. The V gene's germline CDR1 is SGHTA and CDR2 FQGNSA. The ends were cut back, 0 bases at V and 7 bases at J, with 5 bases in the middle. CDR3 length: 12 residues. Written as DNA, the CDR3 is TGTGCCAGCAGCTTAGCGCTAAATACGCAGTATTTT. Translation: CASSLALNTQYF.

The gene calls are TRBV6-5 and TRBJ1-6; tentatively, D is TRBD1 (5 bases). The CDR3 is 14 residues long. CDR1 and CDR2 from the germline V gene are MNHEY and SVGAGI. V gave up 4 bases and J gave up 9 bases, with 13 bases separating them. The CDR3 protein is CASSSVRDSSPLHF. The CDR3 DNA follows: TGTGCCAGCAGTTCCGTGAGGGACTCTTCACCCCTCCACTTT.

This clone was detected only a few times. This chain connects TRBV18 to TRBJ2-5, with TRBD1 matching 11 bases. The CDR3 contains 16 residues. CDR1 and CDR2 from the germline V gene are KGHSH and LQKENI. Trimming took 1 base from V and 1 from J; bases not matched to a gene: 2. The CDR3 here is CASSPLGTGGQETQYF. Written as DNA, the CDR3 is TGTGCCAGCTCACCACTCGGGACAGGGGGCCAAGAGACCCAGTACTTC.

This rearrangement joins TRBV5-4 to TRBJ2-5; possibly TRBD2 for D (5 bases). This CDR3 comprises 17 residues. Per germline, CDR1 SGHNT and CDR2 YYREEE (reference sequence). Between the trimmed V and J ends, which lost 4 bases and 5 bases, there was a span of 24 bases. CDR3 nucleotide sequence: TGTGCCAGCAGCAAACCCGGTGGGAGAGGGCTTGGGGAGACCCAGTACTTC. It is translated as CASSKPGGRGLGETQYF. Together with reference TRBV5-4 and TRBJ2-5, the CDR3 gives the full variable domain: ETGVTQSPTHLIKTRGQQVTLRCSSQSGHNTVSWYQQALGQGPQFIFQYYREEENGRGNFPPRFSGLQFPNYSSELNVNALELDDSALYLCASSKPGGRGLGETQYFGPGTRLLVL.

CDR3 loop: CASSPGTSQRNNEQFF. The CDR3 coding sequence is TGTGCCAGTAGCCCCGGGACTAGTCAACGGAACAATGAGCAGTTCTTC. The gene calls are TRBV19 and TRBJ2-1; 8 bases match TRBD2. The CDR3 is 16 residues long. V gave up 6 bases and J gave up 5 bases; unmatched junction bases: 12. CDR1 and CDR2 from the germline V gene are LNHDA and SQIVND (reference sequence).

CDR3 sequence: CASSVSVDSNQPQHF. In DNA, the CDR3 is TGTGCCAGCAGCGTGTCAGTTGATAGCAATCAGCCCCAGCATTTT. The rearrangement links TRBV9 to TRBJ1-5; D not resolved. The CDR3 is 15 amino acids. Deletions cut 2 bases from V and 0 bases from J, with 9 bases between. The V gene's germline CDR1 is SGDLS and CDR2 YYNGEE.

The V gene is TRBV5-1, the J gene TRBJ2-7, with D unclear. V was shortened by 0 bases and J by 3 bases, with 7 bases between the two germline ends. CDR1 and CDR2 (germline): SGHRS, YFSETQ. The CDR3 is made up of 13 amino acids. This CDR3 reads CASSLESGYEQYF. CDR3 coding DNA: TGCGCCAGCAGCTTGGAGTCAGGCTACGAGCAGTACTTC. The full variable domain, with the rest looked up from reference TRBV5-1 and TRBJ2-7, is KAGVTQTPRYLIKTRGQQVTLSCSPISGHRSVSWYQQTPGQGLQFLFEYFSETQRNKGNFPGRFSGRQFSNSRSEMNVSTLELGDSALYLCASSLESGYEQYFGPGTRLTVT.

V is TRBV5-1 and J is TRBJ2-7, with TRBD1 matching over 8 bases. The CDR3 has 15 residues. Trimming removed 3 bases from V and 2 bases from J; junction bases left unmatched: 7. Looked up from germline, CDR1 is SGHRS and CDR2 is YFSETQ. The CDR3: CASSSGQAGTYEQYF. Here the CDR3 DNA reads TGCGCCAGCAGCTCGGGACAGGCGGGGACCTACGAGCAGTACTTC.

The chain joins TRBV7-9 to TRBJ1-2; no clear D gene. V was shortened by 0 bases and J by 4 bases, with 9 bases between the two germline ends. The CDR3 contains 14 residues. Germline V gene lookup returns CDR1 SEHNR and CDR2 FQNEAQ (reference sequence). CDR3 sequence (DNA): TGTGCCAGCAGCTTAGCCCAGGCTCCCTATGGCTACACCTTC. Its translation is CASSLAQAPYGYTF.

This clone was recorded a few times. The rearrangement links TRBV23-1 to TRBJ1-5; a weak D match, TRBD1 (5 bases). TRBV23-1 is an ORF, with its function uncertain. This CDR3 is 16 amino acids long. The V end was cut by 3 bases, the J end by 0 bases, with 12 bases between. The CDR3 spells CASSHPRVYSNQPQHF. The DNA of the CDR3 is TGCGCCAGCAGTCACCCCAGGGTATATAGCAATCAGCCCCAGCATTTT.

The chain combines TRBV5-1 with TRBJ2-7; D unresolved. V was cut by 0 bases and J by 4 bases, with 11 bases left in between. CDR1 SGHRS and CDR2 YFSETQ come from the germline V gene. The CDR3 consists of 14 residues. The chain's CDR3 is CASSLAGTFYEQYF. The CDR3 DNA reads TGCGCCAGCAGCTTGGCAGGAACTTTTTACGAGCAGTACTTC. The whole variable domain, remainder taken from reference TRBV5-1 and TRBJ2-7, is KAGVTQTPRYLIKTRGQQVTLSCSPISGHRSVSWYQQTPGQGLQFLFEYFSETQRNKGNFPGRFSGRQFSNSRSEMNVSTLELGDSALYLCASSLAGTFYEQYFGPGTRLTVT.

The chain recombines TRBV11-2 with TRBJ2-5; possible D gene TRBD2, 5 bases. CDR1 and CDR2 from the germline V gene are SGHAT and FQNNGV. There are 16 residues in the CDR3. The V end lost 3 bases, the J end lost 5 bases, and 19 bases lay between the germline ends. As DNA, the CDR3 is TGTGCCAGCAGCTTGGAACAGAATGGAGGTCCGGAGACCCAGTACTTC. It yields the protein CASSLEQNGGPETQYF.

V gene TRBV5-6 combines with J gene TRBJ1-1; 8 nucleotides agree with TRBD1. The CDR3 consists of 14 residues. Germline CDR1 and CDR2: SGHDT and YYEEEE. V was clipped by 2 bases and J by 4 bases; unmatched bases: 4. The CDR3 sequence is CASSFGQGLTEAFF. The CDR3 DNA sequence: TGTGCCAGCAGCTTCGGACAGGGTCTCACTGAAGCTTTCTTT.

The sample holds a few counts of this clone. The chain uses TRBV30 and TRBJ1-2; D ambiguous. V lost 6 bases and J 2 bases, leaving 10 bases between the germline ends. The CDR3 length is 12 residues. Germline values: CDR1 GTSNPN, CDR2 SVGIG (reference sequence). The CDR3: CACQASNYGYTF. DNA of the CDR3: TGTGCCTGTCAAGCTTCCAACTATGGCTACACCTTC. The variable domain in full, completed from reference TRBV30 and TRBJ1-2, reads SQTIHQWPATLVQPVGSPLSLECTVEGTSNPNLYWYRQAAGRGLQLLFYSVGIGQISSEVPQNLSASRPQDRQFILSSKKLLLSDSGFYLCACQASNYGYTFGSGTRLTVV.

This clone has a single count. The chain couples TRBV5-1 to TRBJ2-5; D is perhaps TRBD1 (5 bases). The ends were cut back, 0 bases at V and 1 base at J, with 10 bases in the middle. This CDR3 comprises 15 residues. The germline V gene encodes CDR1 SGHRS and CDR2 YFSETQ. The CDR3 protein is CASSLGGQAQETQYF. The CDR3 nucleotides are TGCGCCAGCAGCTTGGGGGGCCAGGCCCAAGAGACCCAGTACTTC.

The CDR3 loop reads CASSVGTSGGFNEQFF. Here the CDR3 DNA reads TGTGCCAGCAGCGTGGGGACTAGCGGGGGGTTCAATGAGCAGTTCTTC. The V gene is TRBV9, the J gene TRBJ2-1; 15 bases agree with TRBD2. Per the germline V gene, CDR1 is SGDLS and CDR2 is YYNGEE. The length of the CDR3 is 16 residues. Trimming took 2 bases from V and 6 from J; bases not matched to a gene: 3. Full variable domain (missing parts from reference TRBV9 and TRBJ2-1): DSGVTQTPKHLITATGQRVTLRCSPRSGDLSVYWYQQSLDQGLQFLIQYYNGEERAKGNILERFSAQQFPDLHSELNLSSLELGDSALYFCASSVGTSGGFNEQFFGPGTRLTVL.

This chain uses TRBV23-1 with TRBJ2-2; 8 bases align to TRBD1. TRBV23-1 is flagged as an ORF with uncertain function. J gave up 5 bases and V 4 bases, and 6 bases lay outside the gene matches. CDR3 length: 15 amino acids. The CDR3 spells CASSRQGLYTGELFF. CDR3 nucleotides: TGCGCCAGCAGTCGACAGGGGCTCTATACCGGGGAGCTGTTTTTT.